Below, 3 T cell receptor beta chains from the same sample are listed, as sequenced in a study of cytomegalovirus exposure and HLA in healthy donors. Clones were sequenced by immunoSEQ multiplex PCR, and TCRdb holds only the in-frame ones, with some missing. In the table there are 150,000 to 200,000 clones, 85% to 90% of which are singletons. Sequencing input: PBMCs. These receptors all come from a woman aged 30 to 39 in good health and CMV-seronegative.

This chain joins TRBV2 and TRBJ2-1; D gene ambiguous. CDR1 SNHLY and CDR2 FYNNEI come from the germline V gene. Trimming took off 0 bases at V and 10 bases at J, with 7 bases between the two ends. There are 12 residues in the CDR3. DNA for the CDR3: TGTGCCAGCAGTGAAGCGCTAGGCGAGCAGTTCTTC. Its protein is CASSEALGEQFF.

J is TRBJ2-1 and V is TRBV13; the match to TRBD2 covers 8 bases. Looked up from germline, CDR1 is PRHDT and CDR2 is FYEKMQ (reference sequence). V lost 8 bases, J lost 9 bases, and 15 bases stayed unmatched. This CDR3 is 15 amino acids long. The CDR3 loop reads CASSLIVGGAGEQFF. The CDR3 DNA reads as TGTGCCAGCTCCCTCATTGTCGGGGGGGCAGGTGAGCAGTTCTTC.

The chain recombines TRBV2 with TRBJ2-4; D unresolved. Trimming pared 4 bases from V and 0 bases from J, leaving 7 bases between. The CDR3 runs to 14 residues. Germline lookup yields CDR1 SNHLY and CDR2 FYNNEI. The CDR3 DNA reads as TGTGCCAGCAGTGTCAGATCAGCCAAAAACATTCAGTACTTC. Translating it yields CASSVRSAKNIQYF.